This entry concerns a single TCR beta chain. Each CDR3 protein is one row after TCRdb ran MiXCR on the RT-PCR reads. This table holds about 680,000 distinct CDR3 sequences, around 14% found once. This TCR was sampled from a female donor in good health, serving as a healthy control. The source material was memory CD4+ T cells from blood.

CDR3 protein: CASSVATTSGFTPDTQYF. CDR3 sequence (DNA): TGTGCCAGCAGCGTAGCTACAACTAGCGGGTTCACCCCAGATACGCAGTATTTT. This rearrangement joins TRBV9 to TRBJ2-3, with TRBD2 matching 9 bases. The germline V gene encodes CDR1 SGDLS and CDR2 YYNGEE. V lost 0 bases to trimming and J lost 4 bases; unmatched junction nucleotides: 12. The CDR3 totals 18 residues.